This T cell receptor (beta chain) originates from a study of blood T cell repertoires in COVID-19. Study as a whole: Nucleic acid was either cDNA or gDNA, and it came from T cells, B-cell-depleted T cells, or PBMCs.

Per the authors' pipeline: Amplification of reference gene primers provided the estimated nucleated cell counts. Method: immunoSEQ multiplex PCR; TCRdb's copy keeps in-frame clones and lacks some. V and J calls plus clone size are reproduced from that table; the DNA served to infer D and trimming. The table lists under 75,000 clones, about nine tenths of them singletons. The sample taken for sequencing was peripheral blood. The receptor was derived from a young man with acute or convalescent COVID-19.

CDR3 loop: CASSLGPSGETQYF. The CDR3 bases are TGTGCCAGCAGCTTAGGACCTAGCGGGGAGACCCAGTACTTC. The J gene is TRBJ2-5, the V gene TRBV7-3; 8 nucleotides line up with TRBD2. The CDR3 contains 14 residues. The V segment lost 2 bases and the J segment 5 bases; nucleotides outside the gene matches: 4. CDR1 is SGHTA and CDR2 is FQGTGA in the germline V gene.